The entry below gives a single TCR beta chain sequence along with its context. The PCR used 60 Vbeta and 13 Jbeta primers. The data were produced by immunoSEQ multiplex PCR, yet TCRdb's version contains in-frame clones alone and is incomplete. The table lists under 130,000 clones, with about 3.5% in the top ten. This specimen comes from a study of cytomegalovirus exposure and HLA in healthy donors. Looking at the study overall: Membership in the Caucasian-associated ancestry cluster was found for around 81% of approximately 380 genotyped donors.

In germline, CDR1 is MNHEY, CDR2 SMNVEV (reference sequence). Losses at the gene ends were 7 bases for V and 0 bases for J; bases not matched to a gene: 7. CDR3 length: 17 residues. Sequencing was performed on PBMCs. The chain employs TRBV27 and TRBJ2-6, with TRBD1 matching over 9 bases. The TCR was taken from a man aged 35-49 years in good health and CMV-seronegative. Here the CDR3 DNA reads TGTGCCAGCACCAGGGACAGGGCGAGCTCTGGGGCCAACGTCCTGACTTTC. Its protein product is CASTRDRASSGANVLTF.